This TCR beta chain appears in the sequencing data of a study of metastatic and nonmetastatic thyroid tumors. Study background: For malignant and benign thyroid patients, tumor or nodule tissue and blood were the sources whose repertoires were compared.

Concerning this clone itself: A much larger clonotype is one base distant, so this may be a read error.

All patients were untreated before thyroid surgery. TCRdb re-called clones from the PCR reads using MiXCR. This sample has about 33,000 clones; about 18% occur once, and the top ten carry 4% to 5%. Germline V CDR1 and CDR2: WNHNN, SYGVQD (reference sequence). The trim removed 5 bases at V and 5 bases at J, leaving 10 bases unmatched. The CDR3 sequence is 15 residues long. Sequenced sample: blood. The clonotype comes from a female donor with papillary thyroid cancer or a benign thyroid nodule (not recorded which). Some clones in this sample may be carry-over from other donors' samples. The chain links TRBV10-1 to TRBJ1-1; TRBD1 agrees at 8 bases. The CDR3 loop is CASSRQGQGVTEAFF. The DNA for the CDR3 is TGCGCCAGCAGTAGACAAGGACAGGGAGTGACTGAAGCTTTCTTT.